The source of this TCR beta chain is a study of T-cell memory formation after mild COVID-19. On this clonotype itself: The antigen is undetermined.

General observations from the study: Contracting CD4+ clones sat mainly in CM and EM; CD8+ in EMRA.

CDR3 length equals 14 residues. Trimming removed 5 bases at V and 2 bases at J, with 10 bases between. Germline V gene sequence: CDR1 LNHDA, CDR2 SQIVND (reference sequence). MiXCR, run by TCRdb on the 5' RACE reads, gives a single entry per CDR3 protein. The table lists some 250,000 distinct CDR3 sequences, over 9% of them singletons, with under 25% in the top ten. The clonotype originates from a man in his late teens or twenties who had mild COVID-19 (a few samples of this study predate the infection). Cell type and time point are not known. Source material: PBMCs or a T cell subset sorted from them (not recorded which). The chain links TRBV19 to TRBJ1-5; weak D call: TRBD1 (6 bases). The chain's CDR3 is CASSQGSGNQPQHF. Here the CDR3 DNA reads TGTGCCAGTAGTCAGGGGTCGGGCAATCAGCCCCAGCATTTT.